The clone carrying this TCR beta chain was seen a handful of times. The data stem from a study of T cell changes during pregnancy in multiple sclerosis. CDR3 length equals 13 residues. The V gene end was trimmed by 2 bases and the J gene end by 3 bases; junction bases not matched to a gene: 1. Germline CDR1 and CDR2: MDHEN and SYDVKM. Produced via immunoSEQ multiplex PCR; TCRdb's table is partial and in-frame only. Among about 38,000 clones listed, around nine tenths were seen once. This TCR was recovered from a female donor in good health, enrolled as a control in a pregnancy study. This chain uses TRBV28 with TRBJ2-7, with 7 nucleotides matching TRBD2. The input for sequencing was CD4+ T cells from peripheral blood mononuclear cells, taken in the third trimester of pregnancy. The CDR3 spells CASSLGGDYEQYF. CDR3 DNA: TGTGCCAGCAGTTTAGGGGGGGACTACGAGCAGTACTTC.